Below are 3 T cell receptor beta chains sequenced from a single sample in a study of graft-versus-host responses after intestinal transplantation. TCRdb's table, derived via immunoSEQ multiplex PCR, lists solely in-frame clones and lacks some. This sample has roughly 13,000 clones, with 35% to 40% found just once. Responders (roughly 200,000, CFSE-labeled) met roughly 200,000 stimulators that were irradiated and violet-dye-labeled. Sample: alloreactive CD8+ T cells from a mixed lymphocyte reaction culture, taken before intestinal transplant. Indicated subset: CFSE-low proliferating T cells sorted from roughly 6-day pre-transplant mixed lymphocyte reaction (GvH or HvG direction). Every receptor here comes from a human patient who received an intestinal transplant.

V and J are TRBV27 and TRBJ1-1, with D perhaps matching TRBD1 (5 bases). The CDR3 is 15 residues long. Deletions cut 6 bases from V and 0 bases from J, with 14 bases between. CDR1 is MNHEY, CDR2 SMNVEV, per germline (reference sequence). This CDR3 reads CASSFLPTVNTEAFF. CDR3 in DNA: TGTGCCAGCAGCTTCCTTCCGACAGTGAACACTGAAGCTTTCTTT.

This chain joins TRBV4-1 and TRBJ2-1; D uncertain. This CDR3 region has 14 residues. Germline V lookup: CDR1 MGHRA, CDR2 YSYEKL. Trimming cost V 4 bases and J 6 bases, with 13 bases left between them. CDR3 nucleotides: TGCGCCAGCAGCCTGCAAGGTCCGGGCAATGAGCAGTTCTTC. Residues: CASSLQGPGNEQFF.

The CDR3 sequence is CASSPRDRFPDTQYF. The CDR3, as DNA: TGTGCCAGCTCACCCCGGGACAGGTTTCCAGATACGCAGTATTTT. The rearrangement uses TRBV18 and TRBJ2-3; 8 nucleotides match TRBD1. This CDR3 comprises 15 residues. Germline CDR1 and CDR2: KGHSH and LQKENI. The trim removed 3 bases at V and 4 bases at J, leaving 6 bases unmatched.